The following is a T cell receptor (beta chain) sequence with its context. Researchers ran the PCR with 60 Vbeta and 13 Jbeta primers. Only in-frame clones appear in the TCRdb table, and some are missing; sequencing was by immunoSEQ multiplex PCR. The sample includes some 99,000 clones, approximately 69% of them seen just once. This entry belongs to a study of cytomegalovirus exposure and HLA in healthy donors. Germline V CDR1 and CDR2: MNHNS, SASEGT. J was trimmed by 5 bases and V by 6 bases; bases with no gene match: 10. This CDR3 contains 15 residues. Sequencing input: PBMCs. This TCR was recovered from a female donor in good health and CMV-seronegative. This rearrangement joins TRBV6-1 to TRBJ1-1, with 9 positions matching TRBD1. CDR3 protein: CASSPTDRGKTEAFF. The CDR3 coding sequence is TGTGCCAGCAGCCCTACGGACAGGGGCAAGACTGAAGCTTTCTTT.